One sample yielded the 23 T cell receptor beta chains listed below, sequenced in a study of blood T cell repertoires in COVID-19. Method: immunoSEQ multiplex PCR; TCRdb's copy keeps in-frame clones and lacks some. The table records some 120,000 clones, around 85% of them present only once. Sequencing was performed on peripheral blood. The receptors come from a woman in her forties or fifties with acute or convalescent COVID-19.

The CDR3 DNA follows: TGTGCCAGCAGCATCCTTAGCGGGGGGTCCTACAATGAGCAGTTCTTC. The encoded protein is CASSILSGGSYNEQFF. The chain has TRBV11-2 and TRBJ2-1, with 10 bases fitting TRBD2. Per the germline V gene, CDR1 is SGHAT and CDR2 is FQNNGV. J lost 1 base, V lost 5 bases, and 5 bases had no gene match. The CDR3 is 16 residues long.

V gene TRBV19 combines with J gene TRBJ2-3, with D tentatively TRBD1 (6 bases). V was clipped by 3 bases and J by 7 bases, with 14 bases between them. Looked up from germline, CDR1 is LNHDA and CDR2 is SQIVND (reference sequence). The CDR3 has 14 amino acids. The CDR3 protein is CASSILGQPNTQYF. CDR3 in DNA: TGTGCCAGTAGTATCCTTGGACAGCCAAATACGCAGTATTTT.

The CDR3 DNA reads as TGTGCCAGCAGCTTGTGGGTTGGGACAGGGGAATCACCCCTCCACTTT. Encoded protein: CASSLWVGTGESPLHF. The genes are TRBV25-1 and TRBJ1-6; TRBD1 matches at 10 bases. Trimming removed 6 bases from V and 10 bases from J; junction bases left unmatched: 12. The CDR3 runs 16 residues. Germline V gives CDR1 MGHDK, CDR2 SYGVNS.

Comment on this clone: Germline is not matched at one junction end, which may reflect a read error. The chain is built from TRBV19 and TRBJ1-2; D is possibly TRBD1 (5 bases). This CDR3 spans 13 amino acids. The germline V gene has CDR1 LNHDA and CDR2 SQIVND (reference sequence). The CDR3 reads CASSIPRDYGYTF. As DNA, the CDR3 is TGTGCCAGTAGTATACCCAGGGACTACGGCTACACCTTC.

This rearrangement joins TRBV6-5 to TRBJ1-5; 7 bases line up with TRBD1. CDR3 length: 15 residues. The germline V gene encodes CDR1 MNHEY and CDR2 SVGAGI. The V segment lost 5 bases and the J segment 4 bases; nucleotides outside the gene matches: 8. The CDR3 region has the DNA TGTGCCAGCAGTCCCACGGGACAGACTAATCAGCCCCAGCATTTT. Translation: CASSPTGQTNQPQHF.

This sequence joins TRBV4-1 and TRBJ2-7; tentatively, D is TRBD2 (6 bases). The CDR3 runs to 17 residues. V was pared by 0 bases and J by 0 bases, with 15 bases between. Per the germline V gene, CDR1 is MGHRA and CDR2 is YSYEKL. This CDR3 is CASSQEGGSSSSYEQYF. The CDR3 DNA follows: TGCGCCAGCAGCCAAGAGGGAGGCTCATCGAGCTCCTACGAGCAGTACTTC.

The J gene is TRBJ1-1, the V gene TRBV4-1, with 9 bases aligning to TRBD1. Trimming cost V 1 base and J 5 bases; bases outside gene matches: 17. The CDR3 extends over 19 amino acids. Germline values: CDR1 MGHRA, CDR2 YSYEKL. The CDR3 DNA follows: TGCGCCAGCAGCCAAGGAAAGATAACAGGGGGCTTGGTTCGTACTGAAGCTTTCTTT. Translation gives CASSQGKITGGLVRTEAFF.

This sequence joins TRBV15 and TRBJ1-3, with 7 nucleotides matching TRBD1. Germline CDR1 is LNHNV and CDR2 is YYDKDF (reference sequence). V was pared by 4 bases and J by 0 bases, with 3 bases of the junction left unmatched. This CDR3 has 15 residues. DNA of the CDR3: TGTGCCACCAGCAAGGACAGGTCCTCTGGAAACACCATATATTTT. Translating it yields CATSKDRSSGNTIYF. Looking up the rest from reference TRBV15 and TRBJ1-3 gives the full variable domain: DAMVIQNPRYQVTQFGKPVTLSCSQTLNHNVMYWYQQKSSQAPKLLFHYYDKDFNNEADTPDNFQSRRPNTSFCFLDIRSPGLGDTAMYLCATSKDRSSGNTIYFGEGSWLTVV.

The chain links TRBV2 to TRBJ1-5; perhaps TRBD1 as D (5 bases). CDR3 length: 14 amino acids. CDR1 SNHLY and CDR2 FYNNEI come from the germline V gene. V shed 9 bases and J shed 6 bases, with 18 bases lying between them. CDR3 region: CASMAGAGGQPQHF. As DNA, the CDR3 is TGTGCCAGTATGGCCGGGGCCGGGGGTCAGCCCCAGCATTTT.

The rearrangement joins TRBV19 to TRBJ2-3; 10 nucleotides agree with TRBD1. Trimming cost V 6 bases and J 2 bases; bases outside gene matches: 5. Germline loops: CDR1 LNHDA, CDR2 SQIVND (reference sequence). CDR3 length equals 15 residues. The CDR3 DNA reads TGTGCCAGTAGAGAGACAGGGGGCATCACAGATACGCAGTATTTT. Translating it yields CASRETGGITDTQYF.

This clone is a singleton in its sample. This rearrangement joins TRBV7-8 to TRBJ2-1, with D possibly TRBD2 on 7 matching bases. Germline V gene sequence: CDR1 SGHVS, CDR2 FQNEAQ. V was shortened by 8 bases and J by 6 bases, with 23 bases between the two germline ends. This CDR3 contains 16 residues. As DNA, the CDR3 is TGTGCCAGCGCCCTAGGAGGGGGGGCGATCAGCAATGAGCAGTTCTTC. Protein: CASALGGGAISNEQFF.

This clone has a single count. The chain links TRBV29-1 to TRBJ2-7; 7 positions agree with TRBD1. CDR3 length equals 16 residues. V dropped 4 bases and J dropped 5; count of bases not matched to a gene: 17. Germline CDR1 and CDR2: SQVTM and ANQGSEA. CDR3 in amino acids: CSVGGMTGLWFDEQYF. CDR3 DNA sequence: TGCAGCGTTGGTGGGATGACAGGGTTGTGGTTCGACGAGCAGTACTTC.

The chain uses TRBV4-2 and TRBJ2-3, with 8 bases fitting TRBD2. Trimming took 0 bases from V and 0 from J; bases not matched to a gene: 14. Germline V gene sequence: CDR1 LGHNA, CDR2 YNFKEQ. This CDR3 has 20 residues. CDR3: CASSQDQTAGGVTSTDTQYF. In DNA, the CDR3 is TGTGCCAGCAGCCAAGATCAGACGGCGGGGGGCGTAACTAGCACAGATACGCAGTATTTT.

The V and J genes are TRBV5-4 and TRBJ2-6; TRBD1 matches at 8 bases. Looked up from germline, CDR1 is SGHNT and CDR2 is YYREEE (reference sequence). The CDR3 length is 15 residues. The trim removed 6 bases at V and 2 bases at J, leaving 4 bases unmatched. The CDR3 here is CASIQGAPGANVLTF. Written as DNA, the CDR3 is TGTGCCAGCATCCAGGGGGCCCCTGGGGCCAACGTCCTGACTTTC.

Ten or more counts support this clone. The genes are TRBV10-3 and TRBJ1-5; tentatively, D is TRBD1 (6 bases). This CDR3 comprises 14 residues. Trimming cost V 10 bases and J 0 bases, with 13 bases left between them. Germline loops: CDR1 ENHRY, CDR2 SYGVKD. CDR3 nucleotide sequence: TGTGCCAGCTCGACAGGAGATAGCAATCAGCCCCAGCATTTT. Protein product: CASSTGDSNQPQHF.

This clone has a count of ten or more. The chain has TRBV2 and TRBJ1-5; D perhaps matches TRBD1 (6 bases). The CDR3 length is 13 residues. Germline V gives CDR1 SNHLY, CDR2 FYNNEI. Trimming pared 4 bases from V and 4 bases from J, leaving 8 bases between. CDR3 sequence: CASSATGNQPQHF. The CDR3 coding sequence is TGTGCCAGCAGTGCTACAGGGAATCAGCCCCAGCATTTT.

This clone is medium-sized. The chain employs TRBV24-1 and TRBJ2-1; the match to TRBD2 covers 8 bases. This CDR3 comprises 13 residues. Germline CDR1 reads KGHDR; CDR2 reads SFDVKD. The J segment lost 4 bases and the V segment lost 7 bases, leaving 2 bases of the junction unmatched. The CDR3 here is CATSGGEYNEQFF. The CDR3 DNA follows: TGTGCCACCAGCGGGGGGGAATACAATGAGCAGTTCTTC.

Here the CDR3 reads CASSVLANKNEQFF. The CDR3 bases are TGTGCCAGCAGTGTTTTAGCGAATAAAAATGAGCAGTTCTTC. J is TRBJ2-1 and V is TRBV2; weak D call: TRBD2 (5 bases). The CDR3 is made up of 14 amino acids. With 4 bases removed from V and 7 bases from J, the gap between germline ends came to 14 bases. CDR1 SNHLY and CDR2 FYNNEI come from the germline V gene.

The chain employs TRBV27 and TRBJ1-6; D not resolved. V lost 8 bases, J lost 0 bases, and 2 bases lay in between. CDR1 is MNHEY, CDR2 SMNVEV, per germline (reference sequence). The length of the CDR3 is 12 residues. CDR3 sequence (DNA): TGTGCCAGCTACTCCTATAATTCACCCCTCCACTTT. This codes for CASYSYNSPLHF.

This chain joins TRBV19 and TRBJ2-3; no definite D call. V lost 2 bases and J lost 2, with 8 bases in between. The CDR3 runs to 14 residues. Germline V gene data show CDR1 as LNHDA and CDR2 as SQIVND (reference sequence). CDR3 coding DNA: TGTGCCAGTAGTATACTACTAACCACAGATACGCAGTATTTT. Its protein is CASSILLTTDTQYF.

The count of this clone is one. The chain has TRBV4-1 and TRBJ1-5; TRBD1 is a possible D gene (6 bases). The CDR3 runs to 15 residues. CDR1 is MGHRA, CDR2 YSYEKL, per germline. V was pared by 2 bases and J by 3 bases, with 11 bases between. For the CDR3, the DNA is TGCGCCAGCAGCCAACGTACAGGGTTCAATCAGCCCCAGCATTTT. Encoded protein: CASSQRTGFNQPQHF.

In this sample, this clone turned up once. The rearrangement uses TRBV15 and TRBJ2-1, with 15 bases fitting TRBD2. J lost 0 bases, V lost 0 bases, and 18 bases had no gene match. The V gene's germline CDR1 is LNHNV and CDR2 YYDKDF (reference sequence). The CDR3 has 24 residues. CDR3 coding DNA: TGTGCCACCAGCAGAGAGTCCCTACAACCGGGACTAGCGGGGGGTCCAAGCTCCTACAATGAGCAGTTCTTC. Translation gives CATSRESLQPGLAGGPSSYNEQFF.

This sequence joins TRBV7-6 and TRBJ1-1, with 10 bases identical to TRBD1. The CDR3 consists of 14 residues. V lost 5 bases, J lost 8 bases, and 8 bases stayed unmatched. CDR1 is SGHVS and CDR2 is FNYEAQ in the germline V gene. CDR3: CASSKTGGGPEAFF. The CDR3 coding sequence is TGTGCCAGCAGCAAGACAGGGGGCGGCCCAGAAGCTTTCTTT.